The clone carrying this T cell receptor (beta chain) was seen a few times. This specimen comes from a study of identical twins. The germline V gene encodes CDR1 MNHNS and CDR2 SASEGT. The CDR3 length is 14 residues. Trimming took 6 bases from V and 1 from J, leaving 12 bases between them. Each CDR3 protein gets one entry after TCRdb re-called the 5' RACE reads with MiXCR. The sample holds around 300,000 distinct CDR3 sequences, about 8.3% seen once. In addition, the sample was reused for a study of yellow fever vaccine responses in identical twins.

The source of this sequence is a woman under 30 in good health. V usage is TRBV6-1 and J usage is TRBJ2-5, with D perhaps TRBD1 or TRBD2 (5 bases each). Input material: memory (CD45RO+) T cells sorted from blood. CDR3 region: CASSIRGSQETQYF. Written as DNA, the CDR3 is TGTGCCAGCAGCATCCGGGGCTCCCAAGAGACCCAGTACTTC.